The count of the clone carrying this T cell receptor beta chain is one. Per the germline V gene, CDR1 is SQVTM and CDR2 is ANQGSEA. Trimming pared 5 bases from V and 3 bases from J, leaving 7 bases between. The CDR3 runs to 11 residues. Some second doses came at about 4 weeks and others at about 12 weeks; these were pooled. The method was immunoSEQ multiplex PCR; TCRdb's version includes in-frame clones alone and lacks a portion of them. Seen here are fewer than 150,000 clones, around 88% observed once, and the top ten hold 6% to 8%. These data are taken from a study of T cell responses to AZD1222 COVID-19 vaccine.

The sequences come from peripheral blood, collected 28 days after the second AZD1222 dose. The chain recombines TRBV29-1 with TRBJ1-1, with D uncertain. The clonotype was recovered from an adult who received the AZD1222 COVID-19 vaccine. The chain's CDR3 is CSVLLYTEAFF. Written as DNA, the CDR3 is TGCAGCGTTCTTTTGTACACTGAAGCTTTCTTT.